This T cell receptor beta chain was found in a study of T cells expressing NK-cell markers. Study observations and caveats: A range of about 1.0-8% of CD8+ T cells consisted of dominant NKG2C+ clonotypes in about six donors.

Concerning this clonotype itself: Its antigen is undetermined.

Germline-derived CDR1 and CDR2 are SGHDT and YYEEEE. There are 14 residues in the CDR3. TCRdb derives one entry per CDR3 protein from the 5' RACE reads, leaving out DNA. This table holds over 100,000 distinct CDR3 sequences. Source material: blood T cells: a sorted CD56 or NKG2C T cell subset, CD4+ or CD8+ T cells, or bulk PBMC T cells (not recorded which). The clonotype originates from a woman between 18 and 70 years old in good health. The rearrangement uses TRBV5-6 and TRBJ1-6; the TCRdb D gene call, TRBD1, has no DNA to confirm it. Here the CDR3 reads CASSFSGYNSPLHF.